This T cell receptor beta chain is drawn from a study of CXCR3-negative and CXCR3-positive naive CD8 T cells (dated by TCRdb to between 2018 and 2021). Concerning the study at large: About 150 million TRB reads were obtained in total, roughly 1.5 +/- 0.3 million reads per library. Diversity and physicochemical repertoire analyses covered about a dozen donors pooled from two independent experiments. Naive subsets from 5 donors and memory cells from 3 donors were included in the TRBV-TRBJ cluster analysis. General study outcomes and caveats: CXCR3 expression partially decreased after cryopreservation, so most assays used freshly isolated PBMCs. Because surface CD5, which has been linked to self-reactivity in mice, was comparable between naive subsets, TCR interaction strength was also inferred from TRB CDR3 physicochemical properties. Comparably high repertoire diversity was found in both naive subsets, whereas much lower repertoire diversity was found in memory CD8+ T cells. TRB CDR3s from CXCR3-positive naive cells showed higher hydrophobicity (lower Kidera factor 4), lower energy, and higher strength and volume indices than CXCR3-negative naive cells. Similar TRBV-TRBJ usage was shown by naive CXCR3-negative and CXCR3-positive cells from the same donor, whereas distinct patterns were shown by memory cells.

Sequenced using a NextSeq 550. The Human TCR Profiling Kit (MiLaboratory) was used to prepare UMI-labeled 5' RACE TRB cDNA libraries. cDNA synthesis used the entire amount of extracted RNA, and PCR amplification then used the entire amount of cDNA produced. Libraries were prepared in parallel with an identical number of PCR cycles. The paper's data handling went like this. MIGEC and MiXCR extracted about 50,000 +/- 9,200 unique UMI-labeled TRB cDNA molecules per library, requiring at least two reads per UMI. On average, roughly 40,000 +/- 10,000 functional in-frame TRB CDR3 nucleotide clonotypes lacking stop codons were found per library. After downsampling to 5000 UMI-labeled TRB molecules per sample, diversity metrics such as normalized Shannon-Wiener and Chao1 were calculated in VDJtools. For the central five CDR3 residues, VDJtools calculated physicochemical properties weighted by clonotype size, namely interaction energy, strength, volume and Kidera factor 4. Following TCRdb reprocessing, every CDR3 protein sequence forms one entry, and DNA is not provided. The V and J calls here are based on TCRdb, not the publication. The sample table on file contains tens of thousands of distinct CDR3 sequences. 1.5% of the sample rests with the top ten.

Sequences SGHVS (CDR1) and FNYEAQ (CDR2) are obtained from the germline V gene. The cysteine opens and the phenylalanine closes a CDR3 of 15 amino acids. The entry carries no DNA sequence. For every CD8+ T cell subset, approximately 300,000 cells were flow-sorted straight into RLT lysis buffer, and each subset was sorted in triplicate. To exclude memory contaminants, naive CD8+ T cells were stringently defined as CD45RO-CCR7+CD27+CD95-. Using standard density gradient centrifugation, peripheral blood mononuclear cells were isolated from buffy coats. Naive CXCR3-negative and CXCR3-positive CD8+ T cells were flow-sorted on a FACSAria III. An RNeasy Mini Kit was used to extract total RNA from the sorted cells. On this clonotype itself: Its binding antigen is unknown.

This clonotype was sampled from a human donor in good health. Some clones in this sample may be carry-over from other donors' samples. Sequencing input: naive CXCR3- CD8+ T cells from blood. Per the publication, the cell subset or site label means: CD45RO-CCR7+CD27+CD95- naive CD8+ T cells lacking CXCR3 (TNR3-). The sequence joins TRBV7-6 to TRBJ2-7; the TCRdb D gene call, TRBD2, has no DNA to confirm it. The CDR3 region has the sequence CASSRTGGGFDEQYF.